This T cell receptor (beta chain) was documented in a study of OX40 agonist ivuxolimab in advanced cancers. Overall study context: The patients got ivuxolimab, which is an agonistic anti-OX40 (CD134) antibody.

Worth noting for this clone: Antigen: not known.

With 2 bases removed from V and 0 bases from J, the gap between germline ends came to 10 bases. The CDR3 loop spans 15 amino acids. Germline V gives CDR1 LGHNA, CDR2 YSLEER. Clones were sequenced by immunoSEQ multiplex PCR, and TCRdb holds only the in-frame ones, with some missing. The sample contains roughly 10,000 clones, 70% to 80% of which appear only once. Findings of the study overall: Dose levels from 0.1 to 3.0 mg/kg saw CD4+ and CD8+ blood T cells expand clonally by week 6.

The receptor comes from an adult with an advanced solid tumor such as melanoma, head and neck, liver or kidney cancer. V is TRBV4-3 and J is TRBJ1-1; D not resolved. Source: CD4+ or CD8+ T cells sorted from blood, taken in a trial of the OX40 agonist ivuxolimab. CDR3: CASSQFIGVNTEAFF. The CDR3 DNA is TGCGCCAGCAGCCAATTCATAGGAGTGAACACTGAAGCTTTCTTT.